Presented here are 28 T cell receptor beta chains from one specimen sequenced in a study of CD8 T cells in Susac syndrome. Random hexamers primed reverse transcription of about 0.45 to 1 ug RNA. TCRdb re-called the immunoSEQ multiplex PCR reads through MiXCR, storing one row per CDR3 protein. The sample has about 49,000 distinct CDR3 sequences; 93% are singletons. The sample consisted of CD8+ T cells from PBMCs. Receptors originate from a human donor in good health.

This clonotype was picked up one time. J is TRBJ2-7 and V is TRBV6-1; 13 nucleotides match TRBD2. V was clipped by 8 bases and J by 6 bases; unmatched bases: 4. The CDR3 consists of 13 residues. Germline CDR1 is MNHNS and CDR2 is SASEGT. DNA for the CDR3: TGTGCCAGCCGGACTAGCGGGAGTTCCGAGCAGTACTTC. Protein sequence: CASRTSGSSEQYF.

V gene TRBV2 combines with J gene TRBJ1-1, with a possible D match to TRBD1 (6 bases). Between the trimmed V and J ends, which lost 2 bases and 4 bases, there was a span of 11 bases. CDR3 size: 14 residues. Germline V CDR1 and CDR2: SNHLY, FYNNEI. This CDR3 reads CASSENQGFTEAFF. DNA for the CDR3: TGTGCCAGCAGTGAAAACCAGGGGTTCACTGAAGCTTTCTTT. Full variable domain (rest looked up from reference TRBV2 and TRBJ1-1): EPEVTQTPSHQVTQMGQEVILRCVPISNHLYFYWYRQILGQKVEFLVSFYNNEISEKSEIFDDQFSVERPDGSNFTLKIRSTKLEDSAMYFCASSENQGFTEAFFGQGTRLTVV.

The chain couples TRBV29-1 to TRBJ2-7, with TRBD1 identical over 11 bases. From germline, CDR1 is SQVTM and CDR2 ANQGSEA. After removal of 6 bases from V and 4 bases from J, the junction contained 5 bases not matched to a gene. The CDR3 has 13 amino acids. The CDR3 DNA follows: TGCAGCGTCGGGACAGGGGGGTATTACGAGCAGTACTTC. It encodes CSVGTGGYYEQYF.

The V call is TRBV15, the J call TRBJ1-2, with a tentative D call TRBD1 (6 bases). The germline V gene encodes CDR1 LNHNV and CDR2 YYDKDF (reference sequence). This CDR3 has 16 amino acids. Trimming left V 0 bases short and J 3 bases short, with 14 bases between. CDR3 in amino acids: CATSREGTGGDYGYTF. The CDR3 bases are TGTGCCACCAGCAGAGAAGGGACCGGGGGCGACTATGGCTACACCTTC.

The chain recombines TRBV7-9 with TRBJ2-2, with TRBD1 matching over 9 bases. Germline CDR1 is SEHNR and CDR2 is FQNEAQ (reference sequence). V shed 5 bases and J 3 bases; nucleotides not matched to a gene: 10. This CDR3 has 17 amino acids. The DNA of the CDR3 is TGTGCCAGCAGCGCCATCCCCCGACAGGGGGACACCGGGGAGCTGTTTTTT. Amino acids: CASSAIPRQGDTGELFF.

The rearrangement joins TRBV27 to TRBJ1-5; the match to TRBD1 covers 7 bases. This CDR3 has 15 amino acids. Germline lookup yields CDR1 MNHEY and CDR2 SMNVEV (reference sequence). After removal of 3 bases from V and 0 bases from J, the junction contained 2 bases not matched to a gene. CDR3 sequence reads: CASSFGTDSNQPQHF. Written as DNA, the CDR3 is TGTGCCAGCAGTTTTGGGACAGATAGCAATCAGCCCCAGCATTTT.

The V call is TRBV30, the J call TRBJ1-1; no firm D call. The V end was cut by 8 bases, the J end by 0 bases, with 16 bases between. CDR1 is GTSNPN and CDR2 is SVGIG in the germline V gene (reference sequence). The length of the CDR3 is 14 residues. CDR3 sequence reads: CAGEYGLMNTEAFF. The DNA of the CDR3 is TGTGCCGGCGAGTATGGGCTGATGAACACTGAAGCTTTCTTT.

This clonotype came up once. J is TRBJ2-6 and V is TRBV4-1; D remains unclear. CDR1 is MGHRA, CDR2 YSYEKL, per germline. The ends were cut back, 0 bases at V and 0 bases at J, with 9 bases in the middle. The CDR3 is 17 residues long. The chain's CDR3 is CASSQDPRSSGANVLTF. CDR3 nucleotide sequence: TGCGCCAGCAGCCAAGATCCCCGGAGCTCTGGGGCCAACGTCCTGACTTTC.

The V gene is TRBV2, the J gene TRBJ2-3; possible D gene TRBD2, 6 bases. V lost 3 bases to trimming and J lost 1 base, with 23 bases between them. CDR1 and CDR2 (germline): SNHLY, FYNNEI. The CDR3 contains 19 residues. As DNA, the CDR3 is TGTGCCAGCAGTGAGTTGGACTACTGGCTCCAGTATCGCACAGATACGCAGTATTTT. Translated: CASSELDYWLQYRTDTQYF.

The V call is TRBV29-1, the J call TRBJ2-7, with D possibly TRBD1 on 5 matching bases. Germline V gene data show CDR1 as SQVTM and CDR2 as ANQGSEA. Between the trimmed V and J ends, which lost 4 bases and 3 bases, there was a span of 10 bases. This CDR3 region has 12 residues. CDR3 region: CSVVVQGYEQYF. For the CDR3, the DNA is TGCAGCGTTGTCGTTCAGGGCTACGAGCAGTACTTC.

This clonotype was observed a single time. The rearrangement links TRBV29-1 to TRBJ1-1; no reliable D call. The V end lost 4 bases, the J end lost 2 bases, and 5 bases lay between the germline ends. The germline CDR1 and CDR2 sequences are SQVTM and ANQGSEA. This CDR3 is 11 amino acids long. The CDR3 loop is CSVVRNTEAFF. The DNA for the CDR3 is TGCAGCGTTGTCAGAAACACTGAAGCTTTCTTT.

The chain carries TRBV14 and TRBJ2-1; 7 bases line up with TRBD2. The J segment lost 4 bases and the V segment lost 0 bases, leaving 6 bases of the junction unmatched. This CDR3 contains 16 residues. The germline CDR1 and CDR2 sequences are SGHDN and FVKESK. CDR3 amino acids: CASSQEWASGYNEQFF. DNA for the CDR3: TGTGCCAGCAGCCAAGAGTGGGCTAGCGGTTACAATGAGCAGTTCTTC.

V is TRBV19 and J is TRBJ2-3; 7 nucleotides agree with TRBD2. Per germline, CDR1 LNHDA and CDR2 SQIVND (reference sequence). The CDR3 totals 15 residues. Trimming at V came to 1 base and at J to 1 base, leaving 2 bases not matched to a gene. The CDR3 loop reads CASSIGREGTDTQYF. For the CDR3, the DNA is TGTGCCAGTAGTATAGGCCGGGAGGGCACAGATACGCAGTATTTT.

The V and J genes are TRBV30 and TRBJ1-5; 8 bases match TRBD1. The germline V gene has CDR1 GTSNPN and CDR2 SVGIG (reference sequence). The V gene end was trimmed by 2 bases and the J gene end by 2 bases; junction bases not matched to a gene: 2. The CDR3 has 14 residues. The CDR3 loop reads CAWSLGQGNQPQHF. The CDR3 DNA is TGTGCCTGGAGTTTGGGACAGGGCAATCAGCCCCAGCATTTT.

This chain uses TRBV3-1 with TRBJ2-1; D uncertain. V was clipped by 1 base and J by 7 bases, with 17 bases between them. CDR3 size: 16 residues. Germline V gene lookup returns CDR1 LGHDT and CDR2 YNNKEL (reference sequence). The CDR3 is CASSQVAARSRNEQFF. DNA of the CDR3: TGTGCCAGCAGCCAAGTGGCCGCACGGTCTAGGAATGAGCAGTTCTTC.

The V call is TRBV29-1, the J call TRBJ2-7; TRBD2 might be the D (6 bases). Germline CDR1 is SQVTM and CDR2 is ANQGSEA. V was cut by 7 bases and J by 3 bases, with 16 bases left in between. This CDR3 has 13 amino acids. The CDR3 bases are TGCAGCGCTGGACCGGGAGCGAGCTACGAGCAGTACTTC. It yields the protein CSAGPGASYEQYF.

J is TRBJ1-1 and V is TRBV28; 9 bases are shared with TRBD1. The V segment lost 5 bases and the J segment 0 bases; nucleotides outside the gene matches: 10. The length of the CDR3 is 17 residues. The V gene's germline CDR1 is MDHEN and CDR2 SYDVKM. The CDR3 bases are TGTGCCAGCAGTCCGGACAGGGGTTGGGTCATGAACACTGAAGCTTTCTTT. Protein sequence: CASSPDRGWVMNTEAFF.

The gene calls are TRBV10-3 and TRBJ2-7; D is undetermined. Trimming pared 3 bases from V and 4 bases from J, leaving 7 bases between. This CDR3 has 12 residues. Germline V gene lookup returns CDR1 ENHRY and CDR2 SYGVKD. The CDR3 DNA reads TGTGCCATCAGTGATAAGGTTTACGAGCAGTACTTC. Translated: CAISDKVYEQYF.

The chain has TRBV2 and TRBJ2-2; 8 bases fit TRBD2. CDR1 and CDR2 from the germline V gene are SNHLY and FYNNEI. V lost 7 bases and J lost 5; bases outside the gene matches: 9. The CDR3 is 15 amino acids. The CDR3 sequence: CASKELAGVTGELFF. The DNA for the CDR3 is TGTGCCAGCAAGGAGCTAGCGGGTGTGACCGGGGAGCTGTTTTTT.

J is TRBJ2-5 and V is TRBV5-1; D not resolved. The length of the CDR3 is 13 residues. CDR1 is SGHRS and CDR2 is YFSETQ in the germline V gene. Trimming stripped 9 bases from V and 0 bases from J, with 12 bases between. As DNA, the CDR3 is TGCGCCACCAGGAAGGATAACCAAGAGACCCAGTACTTC. Amino acids: CATRKDNQETQYF.

This sequence joins TRBV12-3 or TRBV12-4 and TRBJ2-2; 8 nucleotides align to TRBD1. The junction had 5 bases not matched to a gene; V was cut back by 10 bases and J by 7 bases. This CDR3 region has 12 residues. The CDR3 bases are TGTGCCACCCAGGGGGCTGACGGGGAGCTGTTTTTT. Translating gives CATQGADGELFF.

The chain has TRBV9 and TRBJ2-7; 13 bases map to TRBD2. V was clipped by 3 bases and J by 3 bases; unmatched bases: 6. Germline V gene data show CDR1 as SGDLS and CDR2 as YYNGEE. The CDR3 covers 16 residues. For the CDR3, the DNA is TGTGCCAGCAGCGCCCGGACTAGCGGGAGTGTCTACGAGCAGTACTTC. Translation: CASSARTSGSVYEQYF. Drawing the rest from reference TRBV9 and TRBJ2-7, the complete variable domain is DSGVTQTPKHLITATGQRVTLRCSPRSGDLSVYWYQQSLDQGLQFLIQYYNGEERAKGNILERFSAQQFPDLHSELNLSSLELGDSALYFCASSARTSGSVYEQYFGPGTRLTVT.

The chain joins TRBV28 to TRBJ1-1; a weak D match, TRBD1 (5 bases). Per the germline V gene, CDR1 is MDHEN and CDR2 is SYDVKM. CDR3 length: 15 amino acids. The V end was cut by 5 bases, the J end by 7 bases, with 20 bases between. CDR3 DNA: TGTGCCAGCAGTCCGTTTTCAGGGAGCGGATATGAAGCTTTCTTT. Translated, it gives CASSPFSGSGYEAFF.

This sequence joins TRBV10-3 and TRBJ2-5; the match to TRBD2 covers 7 bases. Germline loops: CDR1 ENHRY, CDR2 SYGVKD. Unmatched junction bases numbered 5, after V lost 0 bases and J lost 1 base. The CDR3 has 16 amino acids. The CDR3 sequence is CAISESGAGLQETQYF. DNA for the CDR3: TGTGCCATCAGTGAGTCCGGAGCGGGGCTCCAAGAGACCCAGTACTTC.

The sample holds one count of this clonotype. This chain uses TRBV21-1 with TRBJ2-7; no DNA check was done on the table's D call, TRBD2. TRBV21-1 is flagged as a pseudogene. This CDR3 region has 16 residues. The CDR3 loop reads CASSKEGDYGVYEQYF. CDR3 in DNA: TGTGCCAGCAGCAAAGAAGGGGACTACGGTGTATACGAGCAGTACTTC.

A single count supports this clonotype. Possible read error: a much larger clone is one base away. Here the CDR3 reads CASGVARDRVNTGELFF. The CDR3 DNA reads as TGTGCCAGCGGCGTAGCCCGGGACCGAGTGAACACCGGGGAGCTGTTTTTT. The genes are TRBV9 and TRBJ2-2; D is possibly TRBD1 or TRBD2 (5 bases each). The CDR3 is made up of 17 amino acids. Germline V gives CDR1 SGDLS, CDR2 YYNGEE.

The chain is built from TRBV28 and TRBJ1-1, with 7 bases aligning to TRBD1. The junction had 4 bases not matched to a gene; V was cut back by 6 bases and J by 6 bases. CDR1 is MDHEN, CDR2 SYDVKM, per germline. The CDR3 covers 12 residues. The CDR3: CASSNQGAEAFF. Written as DNA, the CDR3 is TGTGCCAGCAGCAATCAGGGGGCTGAAGCTTTCTTT.

This chain joins TRBV6-4 and TRBJ2-2; 10 bases fit TRBD2. J gave up 5 bases and V 5 bases, and 11 bases lay outside the gene matches. The CDR3 runs 17 residues. CDR1 is MRHNA, CDR2 SNTAGT, per germline. DNA for the CDR3: TGTGCCAGCAGTCCTTCGGAGGAGCGGGAGGGGACCGGGGAGCTGTTTTTT. Translating it yields CASSPSEEREGTGELFF.